These 25 T cell receptor beta chains came from one sample sequenced in a study of T cells after yellow fever vaccination. Each CDR3 protein is one row after TCRdb ran MiXCR on the 5' RACE reads. The sample lists about 360,000 distinct CDR3 sequences, 6% to 8% occurring once. The sample was PBMCs, taken 5 days after the yellow fever booster vaccination. The receptor set was obtained from a man aged 30 to 45 who received the YFV17D yellow fever vaccine.

The chain is built from TRBV19 and TRBJ2-4, with 7 bases aligning to TRBD2. Germline lookup yields CDR1 LNHDA and CDR2 SQIVND (reference sequence). After removal of 9 bases from V and 8 bases from J, the junction contained 13 bases not matched to a gene. This CDR3 region has 14 residues. The CDR3 spells CASSIGSGTDIQYF. The DNA of the CDR3 is TGTGCCAGCTCAATAGGAAGCGGGACGGACATTCAGTACTTC.

The chain has TRBV20-1 and TRBJ2-7, with 7 bases that match TRBD2. The CDR3 loop spans 12 amino acids. The J segment lost 3 bases and the V segment lost 3 bases, leaving 2 bases of the junction unmatched. Germline lookup yields CDR1 DFQATT and CDR2 SNEGSKA (reference sequence). The CDR3 protein is CSARREGYEQYF. The CDR3 DNA reads TGCAGTGCTAGGAGGGAGGGCTACGAGCAGTACTTC.

At least ten counts were recorded for this clonotype. The V and J genes are TRBV7-2 and TRBJ2-3; 7 nucleotides line up with TRBD1. The CDR3 consists of 13 residues. V was clipped by 2 bases and J by 4 bases; unmatched bases: 0. CDR1 is SGHTA, CDR2 FQGNSA, per germline. CDR3 in DNA: TGTGCCAGCAGCTTACAGGGGGCAGATACGCAGTATTTT. It codes for CASSLQGADTQYF.

This sequence joins TRBV5-4 and TRBJ2-7; D gene uncertain. V was trimmed by 2 bases and J by 5 bases, leaving 11 bases between them. CDR3 length: 13 amino acids. Per germline, CDR1 SGHNT and CDR2 YYREEE (reference sequence). The CDR3 coding sequence is TGTGCCAGCAGCTTATCCCCCTGGGACGAGCAGTACTTC. Translating gives CASSLSPWDEQYF.

This clonotype was picked up a small number of times. V gene TRBV20-1 combines with J gene TRBJ2-7; the D gene is possibly TRBD2 (6 bases). The CDR3 length is 13 residues. V was trimmed by 1 base and J by 3 bases, leaving 10 bases between them. Germline-derived CDR1 and CDR2 are DFQATT and SNEGSKA (reference sequence). The CDR3 spells CSARGEAGYEQYF. CDR3 nucleotides: TGCAGTGCTAGAGGAGAAGCGGGCTACGAGCAGTACTTC.

There are many counts of this clonotype. The chain has TRBV29-1 and TRBJ2-5; D uncertain. CDR3 length: 14 residues. Trimming removed 0 bases from V and 5 bases from J, with 13 bases in between. Germline V CDR1 and CDR2: SQVTM, ANQGSEA. The CDR3 DNA reads TGCAGCGTTGAAGATCGGCTGCTTCAGGAGACCCAGTACTTC. Amino acid sequence: CSVEDRLLQETQYF.

This clonotype was detected a few times. This chain joins TRBV20-1 and TRBJ1-2; 8 bases fit TRBD1. V lost 3 bases and J lost 5; bases outside the gene matches: 14. CDR1 is DFQATT, CDR2 SNEGSKA, per germline (reference sequence). CDR3 length: 16 amino acids. CDR3 protein: CSARRTGSSTTYGYTF. Here the CDR3 DNA reads TGCAGTGCTAGGCGGACAGGGTCCTCAACCACGTATGGCTACACCTTC.

The chain couples TRBV3-1 to TRBJ2-2; 9 bases align to TRBD1. The CDR3 has 16 residues. Germline CDR1 and CDR2: LGHDT and YNNKEL (reference sequence). V lost 4 bases and J lost 0; bases outside the gene matches: 3. CDR3 nucleotides: TGTGCCAGCAGCCCTGGACAGGGGTCGAACACCGGGGAGCTGTTTTTT. Translation: CASSPGQGSNTGELFF.

There are many counts of this clonotype. The V call is TRBV7-2, the J call TRBJ2-1; weak D call: TRBD1 (5 bases). The V end lost 5 bases, the J end lost 7 bases, and 15 bases lay between the germline ends. The length of the CDR3 is 14 residues. Germline V CDR1 and CDR2: SGHTA, FQGNSA. The CDR3, as DNA: TGTGCCAGCAGCCCGTACAGGAACGAAAATGAGCAGTTCTTC. This sequence encodes CASSPYRNENEQFF.

V and J are TRBV3-1 and TRBJ2-2; D is unresolved. Per the germline V gene, CDR1 is LGHDT and CDR2 is YNNKEL (reference sequence). The V and J ends lost 3 bases and 0 bases respectively, with 11 bases between them. The CDR3 extends over 16 amino acids. CDR3 coding DNA: TGTGCCAGCAGCCAGGGGTGGGGTACGAACACCGGGGAGCTGTTTTTT. This translates into CASSQGWGTNTGELFF. The complete variable domain, with remaining parts taken from reference TRBV3-1 and TRBJ2-2, reads DTAVSQTPKYLVTQMGNDKSIKCEQNLGHDTMYWYKQDSKKFLKIMFSYNNKELIINETVPNRFSPKSPDKAHLNLHINSLELGDSAVYFCASSQGWGTNTGELFFGEGSRLTVL.

The V gene is TRBV5-1, the J gene TRBJ2-3, with D maybe TRBD2 (6 bases). CDR1 and CDR2 (germline): SGHRS, YFSETQ. V dropped 2 bases and J dropped 1 base, with 11 bases sitting between them. The CDR3 loop spans 15 amino acids. The CDR3 DNA sequence: TGCGCCAGCAGCTTCACTAGCAGCCGCACAGATACGCAGTATTTT. Translating it yields CASSFTSSRTDTQYF.

A word on this clonotype: This could be a read error, since a much larger clone is one nucleotide away. The chain is built from TRBV12-3 or TRBV12-4 and TRBJ1-2; 10 bases agree with TRBD1. This CDR3 contains 14 residues. J lost 9 bases, V lost 3 bases, and 7 bases had no gene match. In DNA, the CDR3 is TGTGCCAGCAGTTTTGTGACAGGGGGCGGACGCTACACCTTC. It is translated as CASSFVTGGGRYTF.

V gene TRBV5-1 combines with J gene TRBJ2-3; possibly TRBD2 for D (6 bases). Germline CDR1 reads SGHRS; CDR2 reads YFSETQ. Deletions cut 4 bases from V and 1 base from J, with 16 bases between. The CDR3 spans 16 residues. The DNA for the CDR3 is TGCGCCAGCAGCCCAGACGGGAGAGCGGGCACAGATACGCAGTATTTT. Its translation is CASSPDGRAGTDTQYF.

The gene calls are TRBV7-2 and TRBJ2-7; D possibly corresponds to TRBD2 (6 bases). This CDR3 has 12 amino acids. Trimming stripped 0 bases from V and 12 bases from J, with 12 bases between. Germline lookup yields CDR1 SGHTA and CDR2 FQGNSA. CDR3 in amino acids: CASSLATSKPYF. The CDR3 DNA follows: TGTGCCAGCAGCTTAGCAACTAGCAAGCCGTACTTC.

This chain joins TRBV9 and TRBJ2-4; tentatively, D is TRBD2 (5 bases). Germline assignment: CDR1 SGDLS and CDR2 YYNGEE. V was shortened by 3 bases and J by 4 bases, with 20 bases between the two germline ends. This CDR3 contains 17 residues. CDR3 region: CASSAGWPPDSKNIQYF. The CDR3 nucleotides are TGTGCCAGCAGCGCGGGGTGGCCGCCAGATTCTAAAAACATTCAGTACTTC.

This clonotype came up a few times. This rearrangement joins TRBV9 to TRBJ2-7; TRBD1 matches 7 bases. CDR3 length equals 14 residues. CDR1 SGDLS and CDR2 YYNGEE come from the germline V gene. Unmatched junction bases numbered 10, after V lost 4 bases and J lost 6 bases. The CDR3 DNA follows: TGTGCCAGCAGCATCCGGACAGGTCCAGGCGAGCAGTACTTC. Its translation: CASSIRTGPGEQYF. Complete variable domain (other parts from reference TRBV9 and TRBJ2-7): DSGVTQTPKHLITATGQRVTLRCSPRSGDLSVYWYQQSLDQGLQFLIQYYNGEERAKGNILERFSAQQFPDLHSELNLSSLELGDSALYFCASSIRTGPGEQYFGPGTRLTVT.

This clonotype appeared many times. This chain uses TRBV10-3 with TRBJ2-2; 7 nucleotides agree with TRBD2. V lost 3 bases, J lost 3 bases, and 13 bases stayed unmatched. This CDR3 has 18 amino acids. Germline values: CDR1 ENHRY, CDR2 SYGVKD. The CDR3 loop is CAISDLLGVGRDTGELFF. DNA of the CDR3: TGTGCCATCAGTGACCTGTTGGGGGTTGGGAGGGACACCGGGGAGCTGTTTTTT.

CDR3 in DNA: TGCAGTGCTAGGCTAGCGGGAGTGACAGATACGCAGTATTTT. This gives the protein CSARLAGVTDTQYF. V and J are TRBV20-1 and TRBJ2-3; 10 nucleotides align to TRBD2. Germline CDR1 and CDR2: DFQATT and SNEGSKA (reference sequence). With V trimmed by 3 bases and J by 3 bases, 3 bases remained unmatched. This CDR3 is built from 14 residues.

The chain links TRBV7-2 to TRBJ2-1, with 10 bases lining up with TRBD2. The CDR3 loop spans 17 amino acids. Trimming took 5 bases from V and 6 from J; bases not matched to a gene: 13. The V gene's germline CDR1 is SGHTA and CDR2 FQGNSA. The CDR3 reads CASSPISSSGSPNEQFF. CDR3 nucleotides: TGTGCCAGCAGCCCCATCTCTTCTAGCGGGAGTCCCAATGAGCAGTTCTTC. The complete variable domain, with remaining parts taken from reference TRBV7-2 and TRBJ2-1, reads GAGVSQSPSNKVTEKGKDVELRCDPISGHTALYWYRQSLGQGLEFLIYFQGNSAPDKSGLPSDRFSAERTGGSVSTLTIQRTQQEDSAVYLCASSPISSSGSPNEQFFGPGTRLTVL.

This sequence joins TRBV28 and TRBJ2-1; 8 bases map to TRBD2. The CDR3 has 14 residues. CDR1 and CDR2 from the germline V gene are MDHEN and SYDVKM. Trimming removed 6 bases from V and 10 bases from J; junction bases left unmatched: 11. The CDR3 region has the DNA TGTGCCAGCAGGCCGAGTGGACTAGCAAGGGAGCAGTTCTTC. Translated: CASRPSGLAREQFF.

The chain carries TRBV24-1 and TRBJ2-3; D may be TRBD2 (5 bases). The CDR3 loop spans 13 amino acids. Trimming took 5 bases from V and 1 from J, leaving 6 bases between them. Looked up from germline, CDR1 is KGHDR and CDR2 is SFDVKD. The CDR3 reads CATSGAGTDTQYF. The CDR3 nucleotides are TGTGCCACCAGTGGAGCGGGCACAGATACGCAGTATTTT.

The V gene is TRBV10-3, the J gene TRBJ2-7; 9 bases fit TRBD2. J lost 3 bases, V lost 2 bases, and 2 bases had no gene match. Germline CDR1 ENHRY, CDR2 SYGVKD. CDR3 length: 14 amino acids. Here the CDR3 reads CAISEGSGSYEQYF. In DNA form, the CDR3 reads TGTGCCATCAGTGAGGGTAGCGGGAGCTACGAGCAGTACTTC.

In its sample, this clonotype was seen a few times. The J gene is TRBJ2-1, the V gene TRBV29-1; D is perhaps TRBD2 (5 bases). Per germline, CDR1 SQVTM and CDR2 ANQGSEA. The CDR3 runs to 13 residues. V lost 6 bases and J lost 2, with 11 bases in between. The CDR3 spells CSVRTSTYNEQFF. The CDR3 DNA reads TGCAGCGTGCGGACTTCAACCTACAATGAGCAGTTCTTC.

This sequence joins TRBV18 and TRBJ2-1; the match to TRBD2 covers 9 bases. The V gene end was trimmed by 3 bases and the J gene end by 12 bases; junction bases not matched to a gene: 21. Germline CDR1 is KGHSH and CDR2 is LQKENI. The CDR3 length is 18 residues. DNA for the CDR3: TGTGCCAGCTCACCGTCGAGGTCGGGACTAGCCTCGAAGCGGTTGCAGTTCTTC. It yields the protein CASSPSRSGLASKRLQFF.

This clonotype was seen many times. J is TRBJ2-3 and V is TRBV30; tentative D call: TRBD2 (5 bases). The germline gives CDR1 GTSNPN, CDR2 SVGIG (reference sequence). The CDR3 covers 16 residues. V was trimmed by 0 bases and J by 4 bases, leaving 17 bases between them. The CDR3 DNA reads as TGTGCCTGGAGTGTACCCCGGACTCTAGAGGCAGATACGCAGTATTTT. As protein: CAWSVPRTLEADTQYF.